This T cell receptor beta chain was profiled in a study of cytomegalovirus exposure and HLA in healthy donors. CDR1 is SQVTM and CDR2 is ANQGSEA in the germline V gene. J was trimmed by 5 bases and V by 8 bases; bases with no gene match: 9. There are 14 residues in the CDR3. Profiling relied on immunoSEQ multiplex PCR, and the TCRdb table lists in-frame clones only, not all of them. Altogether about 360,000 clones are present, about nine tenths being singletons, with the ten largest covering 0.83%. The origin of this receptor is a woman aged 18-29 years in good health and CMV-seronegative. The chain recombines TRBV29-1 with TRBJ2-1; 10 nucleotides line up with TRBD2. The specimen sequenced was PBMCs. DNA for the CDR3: TGCAGCTTGAGAGGACTAGCGGATAACAATGAGCAGTTCTTC. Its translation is CSLRGLADNNEQFF.